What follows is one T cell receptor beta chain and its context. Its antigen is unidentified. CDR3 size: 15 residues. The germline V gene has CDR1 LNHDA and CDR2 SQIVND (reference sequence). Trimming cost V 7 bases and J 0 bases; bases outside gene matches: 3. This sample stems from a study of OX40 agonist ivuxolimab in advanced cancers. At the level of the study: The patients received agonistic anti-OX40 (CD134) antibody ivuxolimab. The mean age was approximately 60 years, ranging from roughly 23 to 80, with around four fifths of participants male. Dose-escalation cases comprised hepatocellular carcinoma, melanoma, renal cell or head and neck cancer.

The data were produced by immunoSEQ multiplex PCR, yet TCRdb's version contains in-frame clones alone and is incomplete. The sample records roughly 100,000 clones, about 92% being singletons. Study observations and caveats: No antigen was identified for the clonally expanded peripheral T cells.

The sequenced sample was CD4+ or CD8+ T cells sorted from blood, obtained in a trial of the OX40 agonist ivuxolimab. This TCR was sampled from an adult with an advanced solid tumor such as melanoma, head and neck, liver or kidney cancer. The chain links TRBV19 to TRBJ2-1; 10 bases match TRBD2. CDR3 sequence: CASTSSGSSYNEQFF. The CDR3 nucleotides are TGTGCCAGTACTTCTAGCGGGAGCTCCTACAATGAGCAGTTCTTC.